The 8 T cell receptor beta chains below were found in one sample sequenced in a study of shared clonotypes between healthy human individuals. The assay was immunoSEQ multiplex PCR, and TCRdb's table has in-frame clones only and misses some. Found here are over a million clones, around 78% of them singletons; the top ten hold 0.52%. Specimen: memory CD4+ T cells from PBMCs. As for subset: CD45RA-negative fraction. The receptors were sampled from a young man in good health. Some clones in this sample may be carry-over from other donors' samples.

The rearrangement joins TRBV21-1 to TRBJ2-1; TRBD2, the table's D call, was not compared with the DNA. TRBV21-1 is a pseudogene segment. This CDR3 region has 15 residues. This CDR3 is CASSTYASGYNEQFF. CDR3 DNA: TGTGCCAGCAGCACTTACGCTAGCGGATACAATGAGCAGTTCTTC.

V gene TRBV5-4 combines with J gene TRBJ1-1; TRBD1 matches 8 bases. This CDR3 region has 16 residues. J was trimmed by 4 bases and V by 2 bases; bases with no gene match: 10. Germline CDR1 reads SGHNT; CDR2 reads YYREEE (reference sequence). Here the CDR3 reads CASSLTGGGDRTEAFF. The CDR3 nucleotides are TGTGCCAGCAGCTTAACAGGGGGGGGTGATCGCACTGAAGCTTTCTTT.

Remarks on this clone: The sample has other DNA sequences that encode this CDR3 too. The chain employs TRBV29-1 and TRBJ1-2; no clear D gene. The CDR3 loop spans 10 amino acids. CDR1 SQVTM and CDR2 ANQGSEA come from the germline V gene. Trimming removed 2 bases from V and 3 bases from J, with 1 base in between. The CDR3 is CSVEYYGYTF. The CDR3 DNA is TGCAGCGTTGAATACTATGGCTACACCTTC.

This clone appeared a single time. The chain is built from TRBV5-1 and TRBJ2-2; tentatively, D is TRBD1 or TRBD2 (6 bases each). Germline assignment: CDR1 SGHRS and CDR2 YFSETQ. This CDR3 region has 16 residues. Trimming removed 3 bases at V and 4 bases at J, with 16 bases between. CDR3 loop: CASSSRGDTSTGELFF. DNA of the CDR3: TGCGCCAGCAGCTCAAGGGGGGACACTTCCACCGGGGAGCTGTTTTTT. Complete variable domain (other parts from reference TRBV5-1 and TRBJ2-2): KAGVTQTPRYLIKTRGQQVTLSCSPISGHRSVSWYQQTPGQGLQFLFEYFSETQRNKGNFPGRFSGRQFSNSRSEMNVSTLELGDSALYLCASSSRGDTSTGELFFGEGSRLTVL.

This rearrangement joins TRBV30 to TRBJ1-3; maybe TRBD1 (5 bases). The length of the CDR3 is 15 residues. Germline CDR1 GTSNPN, CDR2 SVGIG (reference sequence). Trimming removed 5 bases from V and 0 bases from J, with 14 bases in between. The CDR3 DNA follows: TGTGCCTGGGCCCTGGGAGGGGCCTCTGGAAACACCATATATTTT. Its protein product is CAWALGGASGNTIYF.

The chain links TRBV28 to TRBJ2-3, with 7 positions matching TRBD1. Germline V gene sequence: CDR1 MDHEN, CDR2 SYDVKM. V gave up 7 bases and J gave up 4 bases; unmatched junction bases: 5. The CDR3 extends over 13 amino acids. CDR3 DNA sequence: TGTGCCAGCACCGAGACAGGGCCAGATACGCAGTATTTT. Encoded protein: CASTETGPDTQYF.

This clone appeared a single time. The chain uses TRBV29-1 and TRBJ1-2, with D uncertain. CDR1 and CDR2 (germline): SQVTM, ANQGSEA. Trimming left V 7 bases short and J 2 bases short, with 8 bases between. The CDR3 loop spans 11 amino acids. CDR3 DNA sequence: TGCAGCGCCGTAAGGAACTATGGCTACACCTTC. The encoded protein is CSAVRNYGYTF.

The chain carries TRBV28 and TRBJ1-5; D unresolved. CDR3 size: 16 residues. The germline gives CDR1 MDHEN, CDR2 SYDVKM. V lost 3 bases and J lost 6, with 18 bases in between. CDR3 in DNA: TGTGCCAGCAGTTTCTTAGGGCTCACGTCGGGTCAGCCCCAGCATTTT. Amino acids: CASSFLGLTSGQPQHF.